This T cell receptor beta chain was identified in a study of T cell repertoires in cytomegalovirus infection. Overall study context: Based on public TCR beta signatures, there were indications of CMV infection and of a matching HLA type.

Germline CDR1 reads MNHEY; CDR2 reads SVGEGT. The ends lost 2 bases at V and 4 bases at J; junction bases unmatched: 10. The CDR3 sequence is 16 residues long. The study's findings and limits: The ex vivo response was dominated by HLA-C-restricted CMV-specific TCR beta clonotypes. There were carriers of CMV plus the relevant HLA, and cumulative public TCR beta family frequency identified them.

TCRdb passed the reads through MiXCR, listing each CDR3 protein once. Here the sample spans more than 150,000 distinct CDR3 sequences, 15% to 20% being singletons. A note on this clonotype: The antigen remains undetermined.

The sequence derives from a human donor in good health (CMV status not recorded). Some clones in this sample may be carry-over from other donors' samples. The specimen sequenced was CD8+ T cells from PBMCs. The rearrangement joins TRBV6-2 or TRBV6-3 to TRBJ2-5; 7 nucleotides align to TRBD2. The CDR3: CASSYGRTRRAETQYF. CDR3 DNA: TGTGCCAGCAGTTACGGGAGGACTAGGAGGGCAGAGACCCAGTACTTC.